This T cell receptor beta chain was identified in a study of shared clonotypes between healthy human individuals. At the level of the study: The study used three CD4 naive, three CD4 memory, two CD8 naive and one CD8 memory plate per donor.

This CDR3 has 16 residues. The V and J ends lost 5 bases and 0 bases, in that order; junction bases with no gene match: 10. CDR1 is MDHEN and CDR2 is SYDVKM in the germline V gene. Sequenced by immunoSEQ multiplex PCR; TCRdb stores in-frame clones only, minus some. Of a few hundred thousand clones detected, around nine tenths appear once; the ten largest clones hold around 15%. The sequenced sample consisted of memory CD8+ T cells sorted from blood. Regarding subset: CD45RO+ cells pooled with CCR7-negative TemRA cells. The V call is TRBV28, the J call TRBJ2-7; 7 bases are shared with TRBD1. This clonotype originated in a man younger than 30 in good health. The CDR3 is CASSPGQPVYSYEQYF. The CDR3 DNA follows: TGTGCCAGCAGTCCGGGACAGCCAGTCTACTCCTACGAGCAGTACTTC.